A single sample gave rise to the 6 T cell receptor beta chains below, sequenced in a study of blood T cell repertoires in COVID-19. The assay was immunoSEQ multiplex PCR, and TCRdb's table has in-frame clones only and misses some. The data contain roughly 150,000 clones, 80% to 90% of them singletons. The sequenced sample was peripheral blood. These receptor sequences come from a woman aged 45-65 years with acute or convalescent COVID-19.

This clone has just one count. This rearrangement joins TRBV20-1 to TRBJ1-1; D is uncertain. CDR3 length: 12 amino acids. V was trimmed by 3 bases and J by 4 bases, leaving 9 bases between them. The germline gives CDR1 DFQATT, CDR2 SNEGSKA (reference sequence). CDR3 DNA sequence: TGCAGTGCTAGTCGGTATGGCACTGAAGCTTTCTTT. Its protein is CSASRYGTEAFF.

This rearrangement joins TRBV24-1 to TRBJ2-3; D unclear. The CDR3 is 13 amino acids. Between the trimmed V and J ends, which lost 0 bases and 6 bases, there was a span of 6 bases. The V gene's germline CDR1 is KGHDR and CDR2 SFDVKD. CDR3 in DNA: TGTGCCACCAGTGATTTGTTTAGCGATACGCAGTATTTT. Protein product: CATSDLFSDTQYF.

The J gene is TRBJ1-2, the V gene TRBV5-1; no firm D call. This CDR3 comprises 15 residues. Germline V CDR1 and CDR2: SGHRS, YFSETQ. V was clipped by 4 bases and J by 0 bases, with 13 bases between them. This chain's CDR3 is CASSLARAANYGYTF. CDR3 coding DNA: TGCGCCAGCAGCCTGGCGAGGGCTGCTAACTATGGCTACACCTTC.

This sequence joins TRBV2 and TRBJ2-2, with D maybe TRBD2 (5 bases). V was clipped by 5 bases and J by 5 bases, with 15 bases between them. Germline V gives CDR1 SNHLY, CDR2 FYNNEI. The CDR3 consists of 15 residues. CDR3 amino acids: CASSKDLPGTGELFF. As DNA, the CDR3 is TGTGCCAGCAGTAAGGACTTACCCGGGACCGGGGAGCTGTTTTTT.

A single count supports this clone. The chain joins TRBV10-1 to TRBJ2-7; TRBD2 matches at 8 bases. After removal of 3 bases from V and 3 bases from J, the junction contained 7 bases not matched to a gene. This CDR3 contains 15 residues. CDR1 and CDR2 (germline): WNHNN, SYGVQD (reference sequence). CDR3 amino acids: CASSDSSGGSYEQYF. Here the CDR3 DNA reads TGCGCCAGCAGTGATAGCTCGGGGGGGAGCTACGAGCAGTACTTC.

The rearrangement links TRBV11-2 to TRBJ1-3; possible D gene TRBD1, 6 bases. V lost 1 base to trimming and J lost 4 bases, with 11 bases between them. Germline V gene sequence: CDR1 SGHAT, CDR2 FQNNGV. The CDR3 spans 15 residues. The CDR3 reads CASSLGQGKGNTIYF. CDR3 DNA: TGTGCCAGCAGCTTAGGTCAGGGGAAAGGAAACACCATATATTTT.